The 30 T cell receptor beta chains reported below all come from one sample, sequenced in a study of response to subunit inactivated influenza vaccine. TCRdb re-called the RT-PCR reads with MiXCR, one entry per CDR3 protein. The table includes about 800,000 distinct CDR3 sequences, 21% detected once. The starting material was PBMCs from blood, obtained roughly 5 days after vaccination. Receptors were obtained from a middle-aged man who received an inactivated influenza vaccine.

There are a few counts of this clonotype. The chain recombines TRBV4-2 with TRBJ2-2, with 13 bases fitting TRBD2. V gave up 4 bases and J gave up 2 bases; unmatched junction bases: 4. This CDR3 is built from 17 residues. CDR1 and CDR2 (germline): LGHNA, YNFKEQ. CDR3 region: CASSLGTSGINTGELFF. CDR3 DNA: TGTGCCAGCAGCCTCGGGACTAGCGGGATTAACACCGGGGAGCTGTTTTTT.

This clonotype was counted only a few times. The chain couples TRBV3-1 to TRBJ2-1; D could derive from TRBD1 or TRBD2 (5 bases each). The V end was cut by 4 bases, the J end by 7 bases, with 11 bases between. The germline V gene encodes CDR1 LGHDT and CDR2 YNNKEL (reference sequence). The CDR3 spans 13 residues. In nucleotides, the CDR3 is TGTGCCAGCAGCCGAGGGACGGGGAATGAGCAGTTCTTC. Translating gives CASSRGTGNEQFF.

The chain recombines TRBV14 with TRBJ2-2, with 8 nucleotides matching TRBD1. V shed 0 bases and J 5 bases; nucleotides not matched to a gene: 14. The CDR3 covers 19 residues. Looked up from germline, CDR1 is SGHDN and CDR2 is FVKESK. The CDR3 reads CASSQEFRRAGGRTGELFF. CDR3 sequence (DNA): TGTGCCAGCAGCCAAGAGTTTCGCCGTGCAGGGGGCCGGACCGGGGAGCTGTTTTTT.

This chain joins TRBV12-3 or TRBV12-4 and TRBJ2-2; either TRBD1 or TRBD2 may supply D (6 bases each). V lost 7 bases to trimming and J lost 2 bases, with 20 bases between them. This CDR3 region has 17 residues. The CDR3: CASTPPVGGPNTGELFF. The CDR3 nucleotides read TGTGCCAGCACCCCGCCCGTCGGGGGCCCCAACACCGGGGAGCTGTTTTTT.

This clonotype has more than one count but fewer than ten. V gene TRBV3-1 combines with J gene TRBJ1-5; D call uncertain. CDR3 length equals 15 residues. V lost 0 bases to trimming and J lost 6 bases, with 12 bases between them. Germline V gives CDR1 LGHDT, CDR2 YNNKEL (reference sequence). The CDR3 nucleotides read TGTGCCAGCAGCCAAGATCTATACCCGGGTCAGCCCCAGCATTTT. Its protein is CASSQDLYPGQPQHF.

V and J are TRBV2 and TRBJ2-1, with TRBD1 identical over 8 bases. After removal of 1 base from V and 11 bases from J, the junction contained 7 bases not matched to a gene. The CDR3 covers 14 residues. The germline V gene encodes CDR1 SNHLY and CDR2 FYNNEI. For the CDR3, the DNA is TGTGCCAGCAGTGAAGGGACAGGGTTGGGTAAGCAGTTCTTC. This sequence encodes CASSEGTGLGKQFF.

This clonotype has just one count. A junction end diverges from the germline sequence, so it may reflect a read error. The V call is TRBV5-1, the J call TRBJ2-1; D remains ambiguous. Per germline, CDR1 SGHRS and CDR2 YFSETQ. There are 14 residues in the CDR3. As DNA, the CDR3 is TGCGCCAGCAGCTCGGACCAGATTTACAATGAGCACTTCTTC. It encodes CASSSDQIYNEHFF.

The chain uses TRBV28 and TRBJ2-6, with TRBD2 matching over 8 bases. The junction had 8 bases not matched to a gene; V was cut back by 1 base and J by 0 bases. The CDR3 covers 19 residues. Germline lookup yields CDR1 MDHEN and CDR2 SYDVKM. The CDR3 DNA reads as TGTGCCAGCAGTTTATTTAGTAGCGGGGTCCTCTCTGGGGCCAACGTCCTGACTTTC. Its protein is CASSLFSSGVLSGANVLTF.

CDR3 in DNA: TGCGCCAGCAGCTTGGTGACAGACTCTCCCTACGAGCAGTACTTC. Residues: CASSLVTDSPYEQYF. The chain recombines TRBV5-1 with TRBJ2-7, with D tentatively TRBD1 (5 bases). The CDR3 consists of 15 residues. Germline values: CDR1 SGHRS, CDR2 YFSETQ. Trimming removed 0 bases at V and 2 bases at J, with 12 bases between.

This rearrangement joins TRBV29-1 to TRBJ2-7; tentative D call: TRBD1 (6 bases). V lost 4 bases and J lost 2, with 12 bases in between. Germline CDR1 is SQVTM and CDR2 is ANQGSEA. The CDR3 length is 13 residues. The CDR3 coding sequence is TGCAGCGTTGCCCAGGGGCGCGCCTACGAGCAGTACTTC. It is translated as CSVAQGRAYEQYF.

This clonotype was seen a handful of times. The chain's CDR3 is CASSQPGLIYEQYF. The CDR3 DNA is TGTGCCAGCAGCCAACCGGGACTGATTTACGAGCAGTACTTC. The gene calls are TRBV7-9 and TRBJ2-7; D is perhaps TRBD2 (6 bases). The CDR3 runs to 14 residues. Germline V gene sequence: CDR1 SEHNR, CDR2 FQNEAQ (reference sequence). The ends were cut back, 5 bases at V and 4 bases at J, with 15 bases in the middle.

V is TRBV20-1 and J is TRBJ1-5, with a tentative D call TRBD1 (5 bases). Germline loops: CDR1 DFQATT, CDR2 SNEGSKA (reference sequence). The CDR3 is made up of 14 amino acids. The ends were cut back, 2 bases at V and 3 bases at J, with 11 bases in the middle. CDR3 protein: CSARPGTSNQPQHF. CDR3 bases: TGCAGTGCTAGACCCGGGACTTCCAATCAGCCCCAGCATTTT.

Regarding this clonotype: The germline gene is not matched at one end of the junction; a read error may be the cause. This chain connects TRBV12-3 or TRBV12-4 to TRBJ2-3; the D gene is possibly TRBD2 (5 bases). The CDR3 covers 15 residues. DNA for the CDR3: TGTGCCAGCAGCCCTCAGAGCGGAAGCAAAGATACGCAGTATTTT. It codes for CASSPQSGSKDTQYF.

The J gene is TRBJ2-5, the V gene TRBV15; D is ambiguous. The V and J ends lost 1 base and 2 bases respectively, with 14 bases between them. This CDR3 has 16 amino acids. Germline lookup yields CDR1 LNHNV and CDR2 YYDKDF (reference sequence). The CDR3 DNA reads TGTGCCACCAGCAGAGGCCTACTCACCAATCAAGAGACCCAGTACTTC. Translated, it gives CATSRGLLTNQETQYF.

This chain connects TRBV7-3 to TRBJ2-1, with TRBD1 as a possible D gene (5 bases). Germline CDR1 reads SGHTA; CDR2 reads FQGTGA. There are 14 residues in the CDR3. V gave up 5 bases and J gave up 10 bases, with 18 bases separating them. CDR3 in amino acids: CASSAFQGRREQFF. CDR3 bases: TGTGCCAGCAGCGCCTTTCAGGGTAGAAGGGAGCAGTTCTTC.

This clonotype was counted only a few times. The chain links TRBV7-2 to TRBJ2-3, with D possibly called TRBD1 or TRBD2 (6 bases each). Germline V CDR1 and CDR2: SGHTA, FQGNSA. V was cut by 0 bases and J by 3 bases, with 13 bases left in between. This CDR3 comprises 16 residues. The CDR3 is CASSLAPGAVTDTQYF. The DNA of the CDR3 is TGTGCCAGCAGCTTAGCCCCGGGGGCCGTAACAGATACGCAGTATTTT. Complete variable domain (other parts from reference TRBV7-2 and TRBJ2-3): GAGVSQSPSNKVTEKGKDVELRCDPISGHTALYWYRQSLGQGLEFLIYFQGNSAPDKSGLPSDRFSAERTGGSVSTLTIQRTQQEDSAVYLCASSLAPGAVTDTQYFGPGTRLTVL.

This clonotype was counted at least ten times. V is TRBV4-3 and J is TRBJ2-1; D call uncertain. CDR3 length: 16 residues. V lost 3 bases to trimming and J lost 1 base, with 13 bases between them. Per germline, CDR1 LGHNA and CDR2 YSLEER. The CDR3 loop is CASSHHPWGSYNEQFF. In DNA form, the CDR3 reads TGCGCCAGCAGCCATCATCCCTGGGGTTCCTACAATGAGCAGTTCTTC.

This clonotype was seen a few times. The V gene is TRBV11-2, the J gene TRBJ2-7; 7 nucleotides match TRBD1. The ends lost 5 bases at V and 2 bases at J; junction bases unmatched: 9. Per germline, CDR1 SGHAT and CDR2 FQNNGV. The CDR3 has 15 residues. This CDR3 reads CASSTGQTITYEQYF. The CDR3 DNA reads as TGTGCCAGCAGCACGGGACAGACGATAACCTACGAGCAGTACTTC. Together with reference TRBV11-2 and TRBJ2-7, the CDR3 gives the full variable domain: EAGVAQSPRYKIIEKRQSVAFWCNPISGHATLYWYQQILGQGPKLLIQFQNNGVVDDSQLPKDRFSAERLKGVDSTLKIQPAKLEDSAVYLCASSTGQTITYEQYFGPGTRLTVT.

This clonotype was seen a few times. This chain connects TRBV12-3 or TRBV12-4 to TRBJ1-2; 8 positions agree with TRBD1. This CDR3 comprises 15 residues. V lost 5 bases to trimming and J lost 0 bases; unmatched junction nucleotides: 5. The CDR3 protein is CASSRGTGPNYGYTF. The CDR3 DNA follows: TGTGCCAGCAGTCGAGGGACAGGCCCTAACTATGGCTACACCTTC.

The sample holds a few counts of this clonotype. The V and J genes are TRBV6-5 and TRBJ2-7; 7 nucleotides match TRBD1. Germline CDR1 reads MNHEY; CDR2 reads SVGAGI. There are 15 residues in the CDR3. Unmatched junction bases numbered 7, after V lost 2 bases and J lost 3 bases. In DNA, the CDR3 is TGTGCCAGCAGTTACAACCAAGGGGGCATCTACGAGCAGTACTTC. Protein product: CASSYNQGGIYEQYF.

The chain uses TRBV6-1 and TRBJ1-2, with TRBD1 matching over 9 bases. The CDR3 length is 15 residues. Looked up from germline, CDR1 is MNHNS and CDR2 is SASEGT. The J segment lost 0 bases and the V segment lost 8 bases, leaving 7 bases of the junction unmatched. CDR3 region: CASDTGGAPNYGYTF. The DNA of the CDR3 is TGTGCCAGCGACACAGGGGGCGCACCTAACTATGGCTACACCTTC.

The table lists this clonotype with a few counts. The chain uses TRBV28 and TRBJ1-2; 8 bases line up with TRBD1. There are 15 residues in the CDR3. The V gene end was trimmed by 3 bases and the J gene end by 8 bases; junction bases not matched to a gene: 11. Germline V CDR1 and CDR2: MDHEN, SYDVKM. The CDR3 protein is CASSLTGTGLLGYTF. CDR3 nucleotide sequence: TGTGCCAGCAGTTTGACCGGGACAGGACTTCTCGGCTACACCTTC.

This clonotype occurred a few times. This sequence joins TRBV5-5 and TRBJ1-1; 8 bases agree with TRBD1. Trimming took 2 bases from V and 1 from J; bases not matched to a gene: 7. Germline V CDR1 and CDR2: SGHKS, YYEKEE (reference sequence). The CDR3 has 16 amino acids. DNA of the CDR3: TGTGCCAGCAGCTTACCCAGGACAGGGACGAACACTGAAGCTTTCTTT. Protein product: CASSLPRTGTNTEAFF. Filled out from reference TRBV5-5 and TRBJ1-1, the complete variable domain reads DAGVTQSPTHLIKTRGQQVTLRCSPISGHKSVSWYQQVLGQGPQFIFQYYEKEERGRGNFPDRFSARQFPNYSSELNVNALLLGDSALYLCASSLPRTGTNTEAFFGQGTRLTVV.

This clonotype was detected a few times. J is TRBJ2-1 and V is TRBV4-3; TRBD1 might be the D (5 bases). Trimming removed 0 bases from V and 6 bases from J, with 9 bases in between. This CDR3 region has 14 residues. Germline loops: CDR1 LGHNA, CDR2 YSLEER. The CDR3 coding sequence is TGCGCCAGCAGCCAAGATGCAGGGTCCAATGAGCAGTTCTTC. It yields the protein CASSQDAGSNEQFF.

This chain joins TRBV5-5 and TRBJ2-7; 7 positions match TRBD1. Trimming removed 0 bases from V and 5 bases from J; junction bases left unmatched: 11. This CDR3 is built from 16 residues. Germline CDR1 and CDR2: SGHKS and YYEKEE (reference sequence). CDR3 amino acids: CASSLATTTGYDEQYF. The CDR3 coding sequence is TGTGCCAGCAGCTTGGCTACAACGACAGGGTACGACGAGCAGTACTTC.

V usage is TRBV9 and J usage is TRBJ2-3; 8 bases line up with TRBD1. V shed 3 bases and J 9 bases; nucleotides not matched to a gene: 3. Germline values: CDR1 SGDLS, CDR2 YYNGEE. The CDR3 length is 12 residues. Here the CDR3 DNA reads TGTGCCAGCAGCGAGAGGACAGGGACGCAGTATTTT. Translating it yields CASSERTGTQYF. Looking up the rest from reference TRBV9 and TRBJ2-3 gives the full variable domain: DSGVTQTPKHLITATGQRVTLRCSPRSGDLSVYWYQQSLDQGLQFLIQYYNGEERAKGNILERFSAQQFPDLHSELNLSSLELGDSALYFCASSERTGTQYFGPGTRLTVL.

This clonotype was observed a handful of times. The CDR3 sequence: CASSRELAGTYEQYF. CDR3 sequence (DNA): TGTGCCAGCAGCCGAGAACTAGCGGGTACCTACGAGCAGTACTTC. This chain uses TRBV6-1 with TRBJ2-7, with 9 positions matching TRBD2. CDR1 and CDR2 from the germline V gene are MNHNS and SASEGT. The CDR3 length is 15 residues. J gave up 2 bases and V 6 bases, and 8 bases lay outside the gene matches.

This clonotype was detected ten times or more. The chain recombines TRBV5-1 with TRBJ2-1; no reliable D call. The V gene's germline CDR1 is SGHRS and CDR2 YFSETQ. V dropped 2 bases and J dropped 7 bases, with 10 bases sitting between them. The CDR3 consists of 13 residues. CDR3 sequence reads: CASSFAFENEQFF. In nucleotides, the CDR3 is TGCGCCAGCAGCTTCGCTTTCGAGAATGAGCAGTTCTTC.

This clonotype was observed a few times. The chain has TRBV28 and TRBJ2-2, with a weak D call TRBD1 (6 bases). This CDR3 is built from 13 residues. Trimming took 3 bases from V and 7 from J, leaving 9 bases between them. Per germline, CDR1 MDHEN and CDR2 SYDVKM. CDR3 bases: TGTGCCAGCAGTTTTACAGGGTTCGGGGAGCTGTTTTTT. Translation gives CASSFTGFGELFF.

In this sample, this clonotype turned up many times. The genes are TRBV5-1 and TRBJ2-2, with 11 positions matching TRBD2. Trimming removed 4 bases from V and 5 bases from J; junction bases left unmatched: 1. CDR1 is SGHRS and CDR2 is YFSETQ in the germline V gene. This CDR3 has 14 amino acids. The CDR3 region is CASSRTSGTGELFF. The DNA for the CDR3 is TGCGCCAGCAGCCGGACTAGCGGGACCGGGGAGCTGTTTTTT.